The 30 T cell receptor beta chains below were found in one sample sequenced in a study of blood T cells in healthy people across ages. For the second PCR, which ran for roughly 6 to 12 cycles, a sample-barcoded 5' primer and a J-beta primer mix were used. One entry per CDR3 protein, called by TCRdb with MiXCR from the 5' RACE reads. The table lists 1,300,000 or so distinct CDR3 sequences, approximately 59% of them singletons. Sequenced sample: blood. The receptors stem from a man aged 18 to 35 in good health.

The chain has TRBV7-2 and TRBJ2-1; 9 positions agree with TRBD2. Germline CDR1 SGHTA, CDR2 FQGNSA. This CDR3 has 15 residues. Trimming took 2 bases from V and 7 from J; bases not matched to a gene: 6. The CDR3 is CASSLRSGRGNEQFF. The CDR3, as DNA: TGTGCCAGCAGCTTACGTAGCGGGAGAGGGAATGAGCAGTTCTTC. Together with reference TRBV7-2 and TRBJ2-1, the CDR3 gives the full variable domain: GAGVSQSPSNKVTEKGKDVELRCDPISGHTALYWYRQSLGQGLEFLIYFQGNSAPDKSGLPSDRFSAERTGGSVSTLTIQRTQQEDSAVYLCASSLRSGRGNEQFFGPGTRLTVL.

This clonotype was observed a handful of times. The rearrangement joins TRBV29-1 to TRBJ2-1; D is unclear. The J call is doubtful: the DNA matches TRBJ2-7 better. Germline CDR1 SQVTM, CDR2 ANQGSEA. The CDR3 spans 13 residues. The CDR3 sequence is CSVVGRVLNEQYF. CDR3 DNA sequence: TGCAGCGTTGTAGGTAGGGTCTTAAACGAGCAGTACTTC.

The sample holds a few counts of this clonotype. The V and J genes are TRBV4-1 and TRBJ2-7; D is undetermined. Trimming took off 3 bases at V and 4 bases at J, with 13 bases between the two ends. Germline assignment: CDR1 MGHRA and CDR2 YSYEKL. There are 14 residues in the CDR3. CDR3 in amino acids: CASSQPGGTYEQYF. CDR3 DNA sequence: TGCGCCAGCAGCCAGCCGGGCGGAACTTACGAGCAGTACTTC.

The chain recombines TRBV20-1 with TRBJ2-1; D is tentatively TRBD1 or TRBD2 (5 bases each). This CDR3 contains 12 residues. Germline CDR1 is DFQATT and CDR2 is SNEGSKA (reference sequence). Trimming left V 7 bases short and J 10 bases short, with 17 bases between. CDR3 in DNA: TGCAGTGGTCAATTCCTCAGGGAGGAGCAGTTCTTC. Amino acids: CSGQFLREEQFF.

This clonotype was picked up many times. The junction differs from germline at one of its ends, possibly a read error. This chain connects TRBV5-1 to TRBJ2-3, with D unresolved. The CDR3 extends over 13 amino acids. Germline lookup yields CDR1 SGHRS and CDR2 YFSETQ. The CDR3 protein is CASSPAGTDTQYF. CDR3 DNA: TGTGCCAGCAGCCCAGCCGGCACAGATACGCAGTATTTT.

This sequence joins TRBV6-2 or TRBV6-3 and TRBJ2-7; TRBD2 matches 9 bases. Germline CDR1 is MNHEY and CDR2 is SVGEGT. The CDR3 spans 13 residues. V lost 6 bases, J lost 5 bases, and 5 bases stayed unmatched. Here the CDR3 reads CASSGTSSNEQYF. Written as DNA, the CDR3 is TGTGCCAGCAGCGGGACTAGCTCGAACGAGCAGTACTTC.

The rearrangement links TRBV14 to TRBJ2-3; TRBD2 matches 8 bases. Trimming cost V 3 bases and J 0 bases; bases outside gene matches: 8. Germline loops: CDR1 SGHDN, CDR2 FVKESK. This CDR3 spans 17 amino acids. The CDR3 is CASSHDLSGISTDTQYF. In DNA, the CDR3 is TGTGCCAGCAGCCACGATCTTAGCGGGATTAGCACAGATACGCAGTATTTT.

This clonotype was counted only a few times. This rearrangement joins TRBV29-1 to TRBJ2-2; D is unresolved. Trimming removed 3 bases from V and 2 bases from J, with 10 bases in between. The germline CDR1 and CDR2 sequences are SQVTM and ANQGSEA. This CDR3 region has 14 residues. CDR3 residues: CSVEREVNTGELFF. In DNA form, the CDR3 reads TGCAGCGTTGAGCGAGAGGTTAACACCGGGGAGCTGTTTTTT.

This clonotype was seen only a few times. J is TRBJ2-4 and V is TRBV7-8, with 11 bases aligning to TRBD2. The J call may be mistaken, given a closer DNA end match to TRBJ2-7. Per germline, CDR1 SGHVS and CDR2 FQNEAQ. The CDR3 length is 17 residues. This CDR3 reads CASSSRPGTSGRYEQYF. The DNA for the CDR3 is TGTGCCAGCAGCTCACGACCCGGGACTAGCGGTCGATACGAGCAGTACTTC.

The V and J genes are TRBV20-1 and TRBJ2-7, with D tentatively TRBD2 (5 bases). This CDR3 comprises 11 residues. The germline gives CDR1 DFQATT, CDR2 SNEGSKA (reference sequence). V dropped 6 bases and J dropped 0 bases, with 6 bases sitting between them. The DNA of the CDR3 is TGCAGTGCCCTAGCCTCCTACGAGCAGTACTTC. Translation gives CSALASYEQYF.

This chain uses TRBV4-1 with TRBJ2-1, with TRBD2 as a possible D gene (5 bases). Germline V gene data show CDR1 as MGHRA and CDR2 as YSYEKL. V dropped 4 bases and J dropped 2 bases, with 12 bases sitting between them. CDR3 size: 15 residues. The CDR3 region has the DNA TGCGCCAGCAGCCCGACGGGATTACCCTACAATGAGCAGTTCTTC. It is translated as CASSPTGLPYNEQFF.

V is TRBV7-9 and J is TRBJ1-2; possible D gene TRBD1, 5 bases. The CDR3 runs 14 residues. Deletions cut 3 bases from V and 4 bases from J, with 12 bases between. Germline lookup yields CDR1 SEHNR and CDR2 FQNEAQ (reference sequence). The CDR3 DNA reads TGTGCCAGCAGCTTGGGGGACTTCGGCTATGGCTACACCTTC. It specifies CASSLGDFGYGYTF.

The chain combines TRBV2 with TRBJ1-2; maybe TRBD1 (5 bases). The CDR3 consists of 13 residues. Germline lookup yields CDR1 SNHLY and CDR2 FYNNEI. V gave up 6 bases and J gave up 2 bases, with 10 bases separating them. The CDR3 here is CASRVEGNYGYTF. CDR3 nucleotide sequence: TGTGCCAGCAGGGTAGAGGGGAACTATGGCTACACCTTC.

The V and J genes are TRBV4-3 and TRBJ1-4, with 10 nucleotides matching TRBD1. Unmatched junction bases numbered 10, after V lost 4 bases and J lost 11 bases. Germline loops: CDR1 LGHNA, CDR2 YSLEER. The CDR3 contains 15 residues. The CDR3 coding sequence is TGCGCCAGCAGCCTGCTTGGGACAGGGGTGGAGAAACTGTTTTTT. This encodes CASSLLGTGVEKLFF.

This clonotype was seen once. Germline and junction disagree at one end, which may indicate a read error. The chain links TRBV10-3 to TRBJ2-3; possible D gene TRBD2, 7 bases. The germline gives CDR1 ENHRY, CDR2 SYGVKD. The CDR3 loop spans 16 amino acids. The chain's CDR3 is CAISASSRGGTDTQYF. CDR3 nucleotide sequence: TGTGCCATTAGTGCTAGTTCGAGGGGGGGTACCGATACGCAGTATTTT.

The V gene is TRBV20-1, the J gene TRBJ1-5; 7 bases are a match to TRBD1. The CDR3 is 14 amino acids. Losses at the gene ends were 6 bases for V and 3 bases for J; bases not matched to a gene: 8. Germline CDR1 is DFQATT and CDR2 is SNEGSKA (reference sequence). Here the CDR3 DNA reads TGCAGTGCCATCCTTGACAGGGACAATCAGCCCCAGCATTTT. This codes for CSAILDRDNQPQHF.

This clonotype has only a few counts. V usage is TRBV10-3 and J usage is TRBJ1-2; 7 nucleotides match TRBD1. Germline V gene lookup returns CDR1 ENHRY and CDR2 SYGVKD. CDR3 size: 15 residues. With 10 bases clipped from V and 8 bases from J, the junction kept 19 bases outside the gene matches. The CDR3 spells CATMTGTGALLGYTF. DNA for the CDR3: TGTGCCACGATGACAGGGACGGGCGCCCTATTGGGCTACACCTTC.

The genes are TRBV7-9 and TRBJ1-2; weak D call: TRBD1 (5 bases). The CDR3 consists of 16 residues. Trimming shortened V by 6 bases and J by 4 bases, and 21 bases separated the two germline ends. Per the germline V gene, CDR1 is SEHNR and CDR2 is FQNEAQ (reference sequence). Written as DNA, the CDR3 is TGTGCCAGCAGTCCAAGTATCTTCCCCGGGGGCTATGGCTACACCTTC. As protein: CASSPSIFPGGYGYTF.

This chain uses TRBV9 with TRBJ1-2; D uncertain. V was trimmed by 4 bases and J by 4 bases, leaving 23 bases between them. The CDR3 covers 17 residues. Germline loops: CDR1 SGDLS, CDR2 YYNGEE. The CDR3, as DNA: TGTGCCAGCAGCCCCCCCTCTGCGGGATCCCCCCTCTATGGCTACACCTTC. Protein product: CASSPPSAGSPLYGYTF.

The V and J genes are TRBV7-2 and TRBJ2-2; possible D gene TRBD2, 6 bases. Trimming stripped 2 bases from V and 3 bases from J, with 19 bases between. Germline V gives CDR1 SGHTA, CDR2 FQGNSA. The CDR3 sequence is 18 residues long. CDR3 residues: CASSLSRKRARDTGELFF. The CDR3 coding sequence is TGTGCCAGCAGCTTATCGAGAAAGCGGGCGAGGGACACCGGGGAGCTGTTTTTT.

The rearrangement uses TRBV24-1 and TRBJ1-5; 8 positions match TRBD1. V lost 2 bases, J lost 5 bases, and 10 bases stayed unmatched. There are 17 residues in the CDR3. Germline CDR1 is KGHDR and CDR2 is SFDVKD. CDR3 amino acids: CATSDSRDRKIYQPQHF. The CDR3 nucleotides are TGTGCCACCAGTGATTCCCGGGACAGGAAAATCTATCAGCCCCAGCATTTT.

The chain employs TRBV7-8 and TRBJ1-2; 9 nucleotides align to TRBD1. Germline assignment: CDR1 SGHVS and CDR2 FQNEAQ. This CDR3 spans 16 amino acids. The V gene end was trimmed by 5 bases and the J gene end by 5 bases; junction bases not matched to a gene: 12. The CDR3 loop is CASSPDLQGATYGYTF. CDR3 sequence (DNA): TGTGCCAGCAGCCCAGACTTACAGGGGGCAACTTATGGCTACACCTTC.

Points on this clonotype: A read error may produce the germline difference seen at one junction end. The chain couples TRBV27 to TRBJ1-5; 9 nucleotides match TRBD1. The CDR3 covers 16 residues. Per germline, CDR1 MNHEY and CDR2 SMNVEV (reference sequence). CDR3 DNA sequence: TGCGCCAGCAGTTTTACGGGACAGGGAAGCAATCAGCCCCAGCATTTT. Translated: CASSFTGQGSNQPQHF.

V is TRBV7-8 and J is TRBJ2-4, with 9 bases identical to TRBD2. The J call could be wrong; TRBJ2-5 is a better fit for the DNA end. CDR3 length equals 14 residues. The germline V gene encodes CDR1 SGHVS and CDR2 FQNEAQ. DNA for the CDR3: TGTGCCAGCAGCCAGCGGGAGGCGGATGAGACCCAGTACTTC. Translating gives CASSQREADETQYF.

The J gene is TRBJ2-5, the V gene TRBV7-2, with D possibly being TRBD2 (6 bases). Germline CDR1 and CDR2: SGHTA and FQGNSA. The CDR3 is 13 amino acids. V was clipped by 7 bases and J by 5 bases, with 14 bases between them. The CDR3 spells CASNSIRGETQYF. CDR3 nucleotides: TGTGCCAGCAACTCAATCCGGGGGGAGACCCAGTACTTC.

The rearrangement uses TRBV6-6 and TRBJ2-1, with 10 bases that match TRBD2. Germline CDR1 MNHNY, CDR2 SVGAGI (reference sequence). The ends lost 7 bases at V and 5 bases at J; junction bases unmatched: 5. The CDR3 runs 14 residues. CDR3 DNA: TGTGCCAGCACCCGACTAGCGGGTAACAATGAGCAGTTCTTC. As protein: CASTRLAGNNEQFF.

The DNA for the CDR3 is TGTGCCAGCAGCCAAGATCCGGGATTGAGTAATGAGCAGTTCTTC. Its translation: CASSQDPGLSNEQFF. This sequence joins TRBV4-2 and TRBJ2-1; TRBD2 might be the D (5 bases). V shed 0 bases and J shed 7 bases, with 13 bases lying between them. The CDR3 is made up of 15 amino acids. CDR1 LGHNA and CDR2 YNFKEQ come from the germline V gene.

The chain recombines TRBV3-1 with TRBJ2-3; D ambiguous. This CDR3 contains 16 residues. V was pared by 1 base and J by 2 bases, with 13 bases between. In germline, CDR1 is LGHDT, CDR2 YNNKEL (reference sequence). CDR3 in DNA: TGTGCCAGCAGCCAAGGTACCGGTCTCTCCACAGATACGCAGTATTTT. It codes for CASSQGTGLSTDTQYF.

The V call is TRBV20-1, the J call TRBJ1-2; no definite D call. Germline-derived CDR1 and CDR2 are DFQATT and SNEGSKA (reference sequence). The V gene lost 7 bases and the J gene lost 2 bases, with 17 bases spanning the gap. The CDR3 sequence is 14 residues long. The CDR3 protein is CSVTTQDRNYGYTF. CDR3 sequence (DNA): TGCAGTGTTACCACCCAGGACCGCAACTATGGCTACACCTTC.

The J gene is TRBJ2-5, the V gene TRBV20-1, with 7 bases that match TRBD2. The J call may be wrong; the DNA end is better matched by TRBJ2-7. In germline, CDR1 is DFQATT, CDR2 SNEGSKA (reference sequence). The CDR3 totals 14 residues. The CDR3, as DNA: TGCAGTGCCAAGACAGCGGGGCTGTTCCACGAGCAGTACTTC. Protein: CSAKTAGLFHEQYF.